The clone carrying this T cell receptor (beta chain) occurred a few times. This sample was included in a study of OX40 agonist ivuxolimab in advanced cancers. Study as a whole: Treatment of patients was with ivuxolimab, an agonistic anti-OX40 (CD134) antibody.

Clones were read by immunoSEQ multiplex PCR, and TCRdb kept only the in-frame ones, dropping some. The profile covers about 9,500 clones, with about 66% appearing a single time and 20% to 30% taken by the ten largest. There are 14 residues in the CDR3. V was pared by 2 bases and J by 5 bases, with 9 bases between. CDR1 and CDR2 from the germline V gene are SNHLY and FYNNEI. The V and J genes are TRBV2 and TRBJ2-2, with D tentatively TRBD1 (5 bases). Sequences were derived from CD4+ or CD8+ T cells sorted from blood, sampled in a trial of the OX40 agonist ivuxolimab. This clonotype was obtained from an adult with an advanced solid tumor such as melanoma, head and neck, liver or kidney cancer. CDR3 bases: TGTGCCAGCAGTGAATGGGCAGGGACCGGGGAGCTGTTTTTT. Its protein product is CASSEWAGTGELFF.